This T cell receptor beta chain was sequenced for a study of Tregs in tolerant kidney transplant recipients. Study-level results: Tregs expanded with activated donor B cells seemed most donor-specific. Biological reproducibility was not directly addressed in this study. Nucleotide sequences could not be compared across some patients' samples due to primer changes. Findings come from small patient numbers and require larger validation.

In regard to this clone: Its antigen is currently unknown.

Germline V gene data show CDR1 as SSHAT and CDR2 as FNYEAQ (reference sequence). V shed 5 bases, J shed 2 bases, and the junction held 7 bases outside the gene matches. This CDR3 has 16 amino acids. Here immunoSEQ multiplex PCR was the method, and the copy in TCRdb shows in-frame clones only, minus some. The sample shows over 50,000 clones, 75% to 90% of them seen only once. This TCR came from a human donor who received a combined kidney and bone marrow transplant. The chain couples TRBV7-7 to TRBJ2-5; 11 nucleotides line up with TRBD2. The sequencing here drew on Tregs from blood, taken before the transplant. The CDR3 spells CASSLGSGGEQETQYF. CDR3 coding DNA: TGTGCCAGCAGCCTCGGTAGCGGGGGGGAACAAGAGACCCAGTACTTC. The full variable domain, rest sourced from reference TRBV7-7 and TRBJ2-5, is GAGVSQSPRYKVTKRGQDVTLRCDPISSHATLYWYQQALGQGPEFLTYFNYEAQPDKSGLPSDRFSAERPEGSISTLTIQRTEQRDSAMYRCASSLGSGGEQETQYFGPGTRLLVL.